This entry features one TCR beta chain sequence. The antigen is not known. The data belong to a study of OX40 agonist ivuxolimab in advanced cancers. Overall study findings and caveats: The CD4+ and CD8+ T cells in the blood had expanded clonally by week 6 at 0.1 to 3.0 mg/kg.

This CDR3 has 17 amino acids. Germline CDR1 is SGHDT and CDR2 is YYEEEE. The junction had 8 bases not matched to a gene; V was cut back by 4 bases and J by 6 bases. Anyone with autoimmune disease history or systemic immunosuppression was excluded. Data came from immunoSEQ multiplex PCR; TCRdb stores just in-frame clones and leaves some out. The data contain about 150,000 clones, approximately 94% of them singletons. The J gene is TRBJ2-3, the V gene TRBV5-6; 16 nucleotides agree with TRBD2. This clonotype originated in an adult with an advanced solid tumor such as melanoma, head and neck, liver or kidney cancer. Source: CD4+ or CD8+ T cells sorted from blood, taken in a trial of the OX40 agonist ivuxolimab. CDR3 DNA: TGTGCCAGCAGCAAGCCCGGGACTAGCGGGGGGGCGGATACGCAGTATTTT. Encoded protein: CASSKPGTSGGADTQYF.